This is a list of T cell receptor beta chains from one sample in a study of cytomegalovirus exposure and HLA in healthy donors. Profiled with immunoSEQ multiplex PCR; TCRdb holds only in-frame clones, not every one. The sample lists 150,000 to 200,000 clones; around 74% were seen once. Input material: PBMCs. These TCRs come from a woman in her thirties in good health and CMV-seronegative. The CDR3 runs from the conserved cysteine through the conserved F or W. D genes are given only for firm matches. The size entry is marked missing in some rows and otherwise reads once, few, many or a size class.

TRBV19	TRBJ2-3	.	.	CASSPGSTDTQYF	TGTGCCAGTAGTCCGGGGAGCACAGATACGCAGTATTTT
TRBV7-6	TRBJ1-1	.	.	CASSLGWGLGTEAFF	TGTGCCAGCAGCTTAGGGTGGGGACTAGGGACTGAAGCTTTCTTT
TRBV5-1	TRBJ1-2	few	TRBD1	CASSRDRGLPNYGYTF	TGCGCCAGCAGCAGGGACAGGGGCCTTCCTAACTATGGCTACACCTTC
TRBV28	TRBJ1-4	.	.	CASSSNGKGDLKLFF	TGTGCCAGCAGTTCCAATGGGAAGGGAGACCTAAAACTGTTTTTT
TRBV6-5	TRBJ1-1	.	.	CASSYSGEGTEAFF	TGTGCCAGCAGTTATTCTGGGGAGGGGACTGAAGCTTTCTTT
TRBV5-1	TRBJ1-6	.	TRBD1	CASSWDTGQHNSPLHF	TGCGCCAGCAGCTGGGATACGGGACAGCATAATTCACCCCTCCACTTT
TRBV28	TRBJ1-6	few	TRBD1	CASQGAKNSPLHF	TGTGCCAGCCAGGGGGCTAAAAATTCACCCCTCCACTTT
TRBV9	TRBJ2-7	.	.	CASSASGLGEQYF	TGTGCCAGCAGCGCCTCGGGACTTGGCGAGCAGTACTTC
TRBV19	TRBJ2-7	.	.	CASSTRGTDEQYF	TGTGCCAGTAGTACTCGGGGGACAGACGAGCAGTACTTC
TRBV2	TRBJ2-1	.	TRBD2	CASRKAGANNEQFF	TGTGCCAGCAGGAAAGCGGGGGCCAACAATGAGCAGTTCTTC
TRBV7-9	TRBJ1-4	.	.	CASTPGGQTNEKLFF	TGTGCCAGCACCCCGGGGGGACAAACTAATGAAAAACTGTTTTTT
TRBV15	TRBJ2-7	.	.	CATSRDAGLSHYEQYF	TGTGCCACCAGCAGAGACGCGGGTTTGTCCCACTACGAGCAGTACTTC
TRBV6-1	TRBJ1-4	once	.	CASSARAGYGGEKLFF	TGTGCCAGCAGTGCCCGGGCCGGGTACGGAGGTGAAAAACTGTTTTTT
TRBV11-3	TRBJ1-1	few	.	CASSLYRDTEAFF	TGTGCCAGCAGCCTATACAGGGACACTGAAGCTTTCTTT
TRBV7-2	TRBJ2-4	.	.	CASSFYQVSKNIQYF	TGTGCCAGCAGCTTCTATCAGGTCAGCAAAAACATTCAGTACTTC
TRBV4-1	TRBJ2-7	.	.	CASSQVRDSYEQYF	TGCGCCAGCAGCCAAGTCAGGGATTCCTACGAGCAGTACTTC
TRBV2	TRBJ1-2	.	.	CASSPWTANYGYTF	TGTGCCAGCAGTCCCTGGACAGCTAACTATGGCTACACCTTC
TRBV6-6	TRBJ2-1	.	TRBD2	CASSHTGGPFF	TGTGCCAGCAGCCACACGGGGGGACCGTTCTTC
TRBV2	TRBJ1-5	.	TRBD1	CASRQGQGPHQPQHF	TGTGCCAGCAGACAGGGACAGGGTCCCCATCAGCCCCAGCATTTT
TRBV6-6	TRBJ1-1	.	.	CASRFHGRTEAFF	TGTGCCAGCAGATTCCATGGTCGGACTGAAGCTTTCTTT
TRBV20-1	TRBJ1-1	.	.	CSASSQGKAFF	TGCAGTGCTAGTTCCCAGGGGAAAGCTTTCTTT
TRBV7-9	TRBJ1-3	few	.	CASSPNSIRVSGNTIYF	TGTGCCAGCAGCCCTAACTCGATCCGTGTCTCTGGAAACACCATATATTTT
TRBV4-2	TRBJ1-1	.	.	CASSQGGRNTEAFF	TGTGCCAGCAGCCAAGGGGGCAGGAACACTGAAGCTTTCTTT
TRBV7-8	TRBJ1-5	.	TRBD1	CASSLVGQGGVSITHF	TGTGCCAGCAGCTTAGTAGGACAGGGGGGTGTTTCGATAACGCATTTT
TRBV10-3	TRBJ2-2	.	.	CAITRTDNTGELFF	TGTGCCATCACTAGGACAGACAACACCGGGGAGCTGTTTTTT
TRBV5-1	TRBJ1-2	.	.	CASSEQAYGYTF	TGCGCCAGCAGCGAACAGGCCTATGGCTACACCTTC
TRBV28	TRBJ2-7	.	.	CASSSGGERPTWEQYF	TGTGCCAGCAGTTCAGGCGGGGAGAGGCCTACGTGGGAGCAGTACTTC
TRBV7-9	TRBJ2-3	few	.	CASSLMGSDTQYF	TGTGCCAGCAGCTTAATGGGCTCAGATACGCAGTATTTT
TRBV6-1	TRBJ2-3	few	.	CASSQLGILRDTQYF	TGTGCCAGCAGTCAACTAGGGATCCTTCGGGATACGCAGTATTTT
TRBV5-5	TRBJ2-7	.	.	CASSSDIWAQYF	TGTGCCAGCAGTTCCGATATATGGGCGCAGTACTTC
TRBV7-6	TRBJ2-7	.	TRBD1	CASSLAASRQGLYEQYF	TGTGCCAGCAGCTTAGCTGCGTCGAGACAGGGGCTCTACGAGCAGTACTTC
TRBV5-5	TRBJ1-4	.	.	CATRHRTDEKLFF	TGTGCCACCCGACACCGCACCGATGAAAAACTGTTTTTT
TRBV4-1	TRBJ1-4	once	TRBD1	CASSQLQGGNEKLFF	TGCGCCAGCAGCCAGCTACAGGGGGGGAATGAAAAACTGTTTTTT
TRBV2	TRBJ2-3	once	TRBD1	CASSESQGGQGTQYF	TGTGCCAGCAGTGAGTCACAGGGGGGTCAGGGTACGCAGTATTTT
TRBV7-9	TRBJ1-1	.	TRBD1	CASSRTGDTEAFF	TGTGCCAGCAGCCGGACAGGGGACACTGAAGCTTTCTTT
TRBV9	TRBJ2-2	.	TRBD2	CASSATGTSGGAVGTGELFF	TGTGCCAGCAGCGCGACCGGGACTAGCGGGGGGGCCGTAGGCACCGGGGAGCTGTTTTTT
TRBV7-9	TRBJ2-1	.	TRBD1	CASSRTGMGEQFF	TGTGCCAGCTCCCGGACAGGGATGGGTGAGCAGTTCTTC
TRBV6-1	TRBJ1-4	.	.	CASSEIGGNNEKLFF	TGTGCCAGCAGTGAAATTGGGGGGAATAATGAAAAACTGTTTTTT
TRBV4-1	TRBJ1-2	.	TRBD1	CASSLPGGQGALNGYTF	TGCGCCAGCAGCCTGCCGGGGGGACAGGGGGCCCTTAACGGCTACACCTTC
TRBV11-2	TRBJ2-7	.	TRBD2	CASSLRGRGGNEQYF	TGTGCCAGCAGCCTCCGAGGGAGGGGAGGGAACGAGCAGTACTTC
TRBV30	TRBJ1-1	.	.	CAWALGEGAWAFF	TGTGCCTGGGCTTTAGGGGAGGGAGCGTGGGCTTTCTTT
TRBV6-4	TRBJ2-5	.	.	CAILYPEEVTQYF	TGTGCCATACTCTACCCCGAGGAGGTGACCCAGTACTTC
TRBV6-5	TRBJ1-2	once	TRBD1	CASSSPRDRSYGYTF	TGTGCCAGCAGTTCCCCCAGGGACAGGTCCTATGGCTACACCTTC
TRBV7-9	TRBJ2-7	many	.	CASSRGGGQASYEQYF	TGTGCCAGCAGCCGTGGGGGGGGACAGGCTTCCTACGAGCAGTACTTC
TRBV6-1	TRBJ2-7	few	TRBD2	CASSEGLAGAYEQYF	TGTGCCAGCAGTGAAGGACTAGCGGGGGCCTACGAGCAGTACTTC